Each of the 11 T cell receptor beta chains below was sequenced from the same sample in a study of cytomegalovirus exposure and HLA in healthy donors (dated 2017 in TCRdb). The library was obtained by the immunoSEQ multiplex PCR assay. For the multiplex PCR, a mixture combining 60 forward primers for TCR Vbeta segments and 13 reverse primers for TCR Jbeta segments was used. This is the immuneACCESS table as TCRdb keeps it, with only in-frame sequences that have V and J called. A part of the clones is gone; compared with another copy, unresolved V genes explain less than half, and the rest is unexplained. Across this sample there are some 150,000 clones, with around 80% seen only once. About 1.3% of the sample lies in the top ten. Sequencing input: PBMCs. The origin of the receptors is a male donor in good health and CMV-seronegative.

The CDR3 DNA is TGTGCCAGCAGCCAAGACCTACCGGGACTAGCGGGGATTCAGGCAGATACGCAGTATTTT. It encodes CASSQDLPGLAGIQADTQYF. The V gene is TRBV14, the J gene TRBJ2-3; TRBD2 aligns across 13 bases. The CDR3 is 20 amino acids. Per the germline V gene, CDR1 is SGHDN and CDR2 is FVKESK. V was clipped by 0 bases and J by 4 bases; unmatched bases: 13.

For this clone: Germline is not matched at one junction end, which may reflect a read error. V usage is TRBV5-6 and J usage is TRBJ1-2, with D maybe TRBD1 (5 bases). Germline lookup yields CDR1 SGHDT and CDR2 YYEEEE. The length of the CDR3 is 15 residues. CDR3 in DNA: TGTGCCAGCAGCTTAGACGTCGACAGACCCTATGGCTACATCTTC. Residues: CASSLDVDRPYGYIF.

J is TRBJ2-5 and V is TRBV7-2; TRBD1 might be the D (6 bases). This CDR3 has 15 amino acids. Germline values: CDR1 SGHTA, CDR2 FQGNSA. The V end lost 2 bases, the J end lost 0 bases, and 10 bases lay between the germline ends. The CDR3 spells CASSLQGTYQETQYF. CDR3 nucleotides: TGTGCCAGCAGCTTACAGGGGACGTACCAAGAGACCCAGTACTTC.

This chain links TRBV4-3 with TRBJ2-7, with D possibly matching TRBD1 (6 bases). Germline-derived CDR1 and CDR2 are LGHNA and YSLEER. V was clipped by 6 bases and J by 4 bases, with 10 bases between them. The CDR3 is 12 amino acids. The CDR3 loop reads CASSGTGYEQYF. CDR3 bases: TGCGCCAGCAGTGGAACAGGGTACGAGCAGTACTTC.

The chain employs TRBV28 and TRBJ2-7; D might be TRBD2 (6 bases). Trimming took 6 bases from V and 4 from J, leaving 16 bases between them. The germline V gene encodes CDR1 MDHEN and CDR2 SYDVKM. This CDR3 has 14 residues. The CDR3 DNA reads TGTGCCAGCAGCCCGACGGGACTGAGATACGAGCAGTACTTC. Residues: CASSPTGLRYEQYF. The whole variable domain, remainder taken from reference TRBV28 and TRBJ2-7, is DVKVTQSSRYLVKRTGEKVFLECVQDMDHENMFWYRQDPGLGLRLIYFSYDVKMKEKGDIPEGYSVSREKKERFSLILESASTNQTSMYLCASSPTGLRYEQYFGPGTRLTVT.

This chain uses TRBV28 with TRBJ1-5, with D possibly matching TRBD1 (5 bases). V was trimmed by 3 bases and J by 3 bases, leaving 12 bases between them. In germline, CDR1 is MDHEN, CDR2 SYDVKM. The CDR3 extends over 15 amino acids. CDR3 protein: CASSFGTGNNQPQHF. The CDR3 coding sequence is TGTGCCAGCAGTTTCGGTACAGGAAACAATCAGCCCCAGCATTTT.

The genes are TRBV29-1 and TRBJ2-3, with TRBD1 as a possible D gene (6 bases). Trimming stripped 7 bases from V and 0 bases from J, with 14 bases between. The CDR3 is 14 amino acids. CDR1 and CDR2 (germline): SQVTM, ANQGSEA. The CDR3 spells CSATGQRSTDTQYF. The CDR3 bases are TGCAGCGCTACGGGACAAAGAAGCACAGATACGCAGTATTTT.

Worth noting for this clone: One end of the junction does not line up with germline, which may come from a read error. In nucleotides, the CDR3 is TGTTCCAGCAGCCAGACTAGCGGGAGCACCTCCTACAATGAGCAGTTCTTC. Its translation: CSSSQTSGSTSYNEQFF. This chain joins TRBV7-9 and TRBJ2-1; 12 bases line up with TRBD2. Germline assignment: CDR1 SEHNR and CDR2 FQNEAQ (reference sequence). The CDR3 is 17 amino acids. Full variable domain (remainder filled in from reference TRBV7-9 and TRBJ2-1): DTGVSQNPRHKITKRGQNVTFRCDPISEHNRLYWYRQTLGQGPEFLTYFQNEAQLEKSRLLSDRFSAERPKGSFSTLEIQRTEQGDSAMYLCSSSQTSGSTSYNEQFFGPGTRLTVL.

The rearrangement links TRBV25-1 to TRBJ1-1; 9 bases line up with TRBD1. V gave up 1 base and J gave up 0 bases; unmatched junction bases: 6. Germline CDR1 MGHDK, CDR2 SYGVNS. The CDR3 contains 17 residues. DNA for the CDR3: TGTGCCAGCAGTGAATTTAACGGGACAGGGATGAACACTGAAGCTTTCTTT. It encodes CASSEFNGTGMNTEAFF.

CDR3 residues: CASSPGGGNIQYF. The CDR3 DNA reads TGTGCCAGCAGCCCGGGAGGGGGAAACATTCAGTACTTC. The rearrangement joins TRBV7-2 to TRBJ2-4; 8 nucleotides align to TRBD2. This CDR3 has 13 residues. Unmatched junction bases numbered 3, after V lost 5 bases and J lost 6 bases. In germline, CDR1 is SGHTA, CDR2 FQGNSA.

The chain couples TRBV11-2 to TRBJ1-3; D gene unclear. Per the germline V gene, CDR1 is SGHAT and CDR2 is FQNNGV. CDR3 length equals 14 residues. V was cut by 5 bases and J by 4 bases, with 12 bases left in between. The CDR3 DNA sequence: TGTGCCAGCAGCGACCGACAAATGGGAAACACCATATATTTT. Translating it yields CASSDRQMGNTIYF.